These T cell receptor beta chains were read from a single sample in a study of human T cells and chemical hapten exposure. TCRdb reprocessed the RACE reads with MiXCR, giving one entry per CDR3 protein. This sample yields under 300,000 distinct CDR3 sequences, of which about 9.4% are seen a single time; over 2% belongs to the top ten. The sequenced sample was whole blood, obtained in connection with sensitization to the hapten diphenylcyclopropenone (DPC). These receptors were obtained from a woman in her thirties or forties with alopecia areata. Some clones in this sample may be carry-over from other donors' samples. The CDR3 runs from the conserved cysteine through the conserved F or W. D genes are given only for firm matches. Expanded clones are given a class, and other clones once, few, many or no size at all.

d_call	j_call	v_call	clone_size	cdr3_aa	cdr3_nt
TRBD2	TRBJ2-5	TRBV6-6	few	CASRTLGGVETQYF	TGTGCCAGCAGAACACTGGGGGGGGTGGAGACCCAGTACTTC
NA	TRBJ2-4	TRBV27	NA	CASSGKDKNIQYF	TGTGCCAGCAGTGGGAAGGACAAAAACATTCAGTACTTC
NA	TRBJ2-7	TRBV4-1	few	CASSPGRGYDEQYF	TGCGCCAGCAGCCCCGGCAGGGGATACGACGAGCAGTACTTC
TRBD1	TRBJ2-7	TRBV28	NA	CASTLRTGPIEQYF	TGTGCCAGCACTCTAAGGACAGGTCCAATCGAGCAGTACTTC
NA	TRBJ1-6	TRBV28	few	CASSYSEPPLHF	TGTGCCAGCTCATACTCGGAGCCACCCCTCCACTTT
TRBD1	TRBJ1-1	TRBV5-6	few	CASSPQPGQGASEAFF	TGTGCCAGCAGCCCCCAGCCGGGACAGGGGGCTTCTGAAGCTTTCTTT
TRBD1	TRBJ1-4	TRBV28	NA	CASRPGLTGKLFF	TGTGCCAGCAGGCCAGGACTGACAGGGAAACTGTTTTTT
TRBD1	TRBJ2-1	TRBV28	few	CASRGYGQGQYNEQFF	TGTGCCAGCAGGGGATACGGACAGGGGCAGTACAATGAGCAGTTCTTC
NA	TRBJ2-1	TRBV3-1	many	CASSQSGNEQFF	TGTGCCAGCAGCCAGTCAGGCAATGAGCAGTTCTTC
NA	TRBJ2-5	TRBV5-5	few	CASNTPFQETQYF	TGTGCCAGCAATACCCCCTTCCAAGAGACCCAGTACTTC
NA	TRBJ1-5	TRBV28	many	CASSYISQPQHF	TGTGCCAGCAGTTATATCAGTCAGCCCCAGCATTTT
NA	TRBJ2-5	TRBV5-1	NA	CASSLRPRQGGETQYF	TGCGCCAGCAGCTTGCGCCCTCGGCAGGGAGGAGAGACCCAGTACTTC
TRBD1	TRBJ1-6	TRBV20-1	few	CSAPGTEGSYNSPLHF	TGCAGTGCTCCCGGGACAGAGGGATCCTATAATTCACCCCTCCACTTT
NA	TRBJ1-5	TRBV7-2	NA	CASSLVTVGQPQHF	TGTGCCAGCAGCTTAGTGACAGTAGGGCAGCCCCAGCATTTT
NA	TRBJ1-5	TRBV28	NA	CASSPGDRPDQPQHF	TGTGCCAGCAGCCCTGGGGATCGACCCGATCAGCCCCAGCATTTT
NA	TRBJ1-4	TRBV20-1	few	CSARAAGANEKLFF	TGCAGTGCTAGAGCGGCAGGGGCTAATGAAAAACTGTTTTTT
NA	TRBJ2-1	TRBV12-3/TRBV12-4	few	CASTTTGKYNEQFF	TGTGCCAGCACCACCACTGGGAAATACAATGAGCAGTTCTTC
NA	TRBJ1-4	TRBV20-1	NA	CSARRQKNEKLFF	TGCAGTGCTCGGAGACAGAAGAATGAAAAACTGTTTTTT
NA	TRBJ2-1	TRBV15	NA	CATSRVTGTQYGYEQFF	TGTGCCACCAGCAGGGTAACAGGGACCCAATATGGGTATGAGCAGTTCTTC
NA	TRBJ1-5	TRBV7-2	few	CASSTTTGPHQPQHF	TGTGCCAGCAGCACAACTACAGGGCCCCATCAGCCCCAGCATTTT
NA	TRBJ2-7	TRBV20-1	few	CSAPGAGQYEQYF	TGCAGTGCTCCGGGGGCGGGGCAATACGAGCAGTACTTC
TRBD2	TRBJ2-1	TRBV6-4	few	CASSDLGTSNEQFF	TGTGCCAGCAGTGACTTAGGGACTAGCAATGAGCAGTTCTTC
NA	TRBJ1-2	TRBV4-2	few	CASSQGADSGYTF	TGTGCCAGCAGCCAAGGAGCGGACAGTGGCTACACCTTC
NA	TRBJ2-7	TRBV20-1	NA	CSAPRWGVYEQYF	TGCAGTGCTCCCCGCTGGGGGGTCTACGAGCAGTACTTC
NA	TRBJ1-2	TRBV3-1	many	CASSQDNRGAYGYTF	TGTGCCAGCAGCCAAGATAATAGGGGCGCATATGGCTACACCTTC
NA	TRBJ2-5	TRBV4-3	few	CASSQEVTLYSGRETQYF	TGCGCCAGCAGCCAAGAAGTAACACTCTACTCGGGCAGGGAGACCCAGTACTTC
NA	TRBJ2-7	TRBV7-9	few	CASSPLGRGTYEQYF	TGTGCCAGCAGCCCCCTGGGGAGGGGGACCTACGAGCAGTACTTC
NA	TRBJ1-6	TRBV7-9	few	CASSSRAGSSYNSPLHF	TGTGCCAGCAGCTCCCGTGCGGGGAGCTCCTATAATTCACCCCTCCACTTT
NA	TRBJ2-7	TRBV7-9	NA	CASSLGRISYEQYF	TGTGCCAGCAGCTTAGGCAGGATCTCCTACGAGCAGTACTTC
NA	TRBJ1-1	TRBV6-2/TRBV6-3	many	CASWTIMNTEAFF	TGTGCCAGCTGGACGATCATGAACACTGAAGCTTTCTTT
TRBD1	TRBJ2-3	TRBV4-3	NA	CASSQELVPRGLSTDTQYF	TGCGCCAGCAGCCAAGAGTTAGTACCCAGGGGGCTTAGCACAGATACGCAGTATTTT
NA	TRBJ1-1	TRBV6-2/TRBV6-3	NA	CASSYSPRAMNTEAFF	TGTGCCAGCAGTTACTCCCCCAGGGCTATGAACACTGAAGCTTTCTTT
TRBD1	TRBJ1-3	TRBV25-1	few	CASMIQGVRGNTIYF	TGTGCCAGCATGATACAGGGGGTGAGAGGAAACACCATATATTTT
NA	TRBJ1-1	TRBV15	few	CATKTALGQGDTEAFF	TGTGCCACCAAAACTGCGCTGGGGCAGGGAGACACTGAAGCTTTCTTT
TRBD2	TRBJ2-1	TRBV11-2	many	CASSPQTSGVYNEQFF	TGTGCCAGCAGCCCACAGACTAGCGGGGTTTACAATGAGCAGTTCTTC
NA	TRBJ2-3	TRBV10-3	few	CAISDRASDTQYF	TGTGCCATCAGTGACAGGGCATCAGATACGCAGTATTTT
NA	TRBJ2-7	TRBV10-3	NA	CAISRSWEQVGEQYF	TGTGCCATCAGCCGGAGCTGGGAGCAAGTAGGGGAGCAGTACTTC
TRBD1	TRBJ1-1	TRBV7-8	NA	CASRDTGESTEAFF	TGTGCCAGCAGGGATACAGGGGAGAGCACTGAAGCTTTCTTT
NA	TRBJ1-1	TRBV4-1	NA	CASSQQRGTEAFF	TGCGCCAGCAGCCAGCAGAGGGGCACTGAAGCTTTCTTT
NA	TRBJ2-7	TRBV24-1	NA	CATSGGSYEQYF	TGTGCCACCAGCGGCGGTTCCTACGAGCAGTACTTC
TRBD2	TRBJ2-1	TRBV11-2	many	CASSLELAIYNEQFF	TGTGCCAGCAGCTTAGAACTAGCGATCTACAATGAGCAGTTCTTC
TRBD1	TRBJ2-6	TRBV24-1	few	CATSERRTGSGANVLTF	TGTGCCACCAGTGAACGTAGGACAGGGTCCGGGGCCAACGTCCTGACTTTC
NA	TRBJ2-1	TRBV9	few	CASSGRLGEQFF	TGTGCCAGCAGCGGTCGTCTCGGTGAGCAGTTCTTC
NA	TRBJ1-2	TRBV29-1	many	CSVDPVNYGYTF	TGCAGCGTTGACCCGGTGAACTATGGCTACACCTTC
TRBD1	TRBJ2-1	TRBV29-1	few	CSALTGVNEQFF	TGCAGCGCCCTGACAGGGGTAAATGAGCAGTTCTTC
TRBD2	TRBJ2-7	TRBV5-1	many	CASSWGLAATRPYEQYF	TGCGCCAGCAGCTGGGGACTAGCGGCTACCAGGCCTTACGAGCAGTACTTC
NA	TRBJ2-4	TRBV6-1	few	CASSEGAAGSNIQYF	TGTGCCAGCAGTGAAGGGGCGGCAGGGAGCAACATTCAGTACTTC
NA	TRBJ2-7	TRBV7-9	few	CASSLSPGNYEQYF	TGTGCCAGCAGCTTAAGCCCTGGAAACTACGAGCAGTACTTC
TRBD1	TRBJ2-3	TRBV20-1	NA	CSASGRGRGTQYF	TGCAGTGCTAGCGGCAGGGGGCGTGGTACGCAGTATTTT
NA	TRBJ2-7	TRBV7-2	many	CASSLAVGRYEQYF	TGTGCCAGCAGCTTAGCGGTAGGACGCTACGAGCAGTACTTC
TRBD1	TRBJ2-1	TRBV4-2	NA	CASSQNQGVNNEQFF	TGTGCCAGCAGCCAAAACCAGGGGGTTAACAATGAGCAGTTCTTC